This T cell receptor (beta chain) stems from a study of technical replicates of blood from a few donors. Generated by immunoSEQ multiplex PCR, the TCRdb table keeps only in-frame clones and is missing some. The data hold approximately 92,000 clones, with 95% observed a single time. The TCR comes from a human donor in good health. What was sequenced was T cells isolated from PBMCs.

The DNA for the CDR3 is TGTGCCAGCAGCTTAGTCAGTAGCGGGGACCTGAATACGCAGTATTTT. Encoded protein: CASSLVSSGDLNTQYF. V is TRBV7-6 and J is TRBJ2-3; 8 positions match TRBD2. Germline CDR1 and CDR2: SGHVS and FNYEAQ. V lost 1 base and J lost 7; bases outside the gene matches: 10. CDR3 length: 16 amino acids.